Detailed here is one T cell receptor (beta chain). Its specificity is unknown. J gave up 6 bases and V 5 bases, and 7 bases lay outside the gene matches. This CDR3 has 13 amino acids. Germline CDR1 reads SGHTA; CDR2 reads FQGNSA. This entry is derived from a study of cytomegalovirus exposure and HLA in healthy donors. Study context: The approximately 670 first-cohort repertoires and the 120 or so validation repertoires shared the same platform, a later analysis reported. Findings of the study overall: Confirmation was obtained in vitro that a few CMV-associated chains are specific for CMV antigens. Some public TCRs appeared in many individuals, while most sequences were rare. The investigators catalogued 150 to 200 TCR beta chains as cytomegalovirus-associated.

The assay was immunoSEQ multiplex PCR, and TCRdb's table has in-frame clones only and misses some. The sample lists about 120,000 clones, around nine tenths occurring once. This clonotype was obtained from a young woman in good health and CMV-seropositive. The chain is built from TRBV7-2 and TRBJ2-7; 7 nucleotides match TRBD1. Sequences were obtained from PBMCs. The CDR3 coding sequence is TGTGCCAGCAGCCCGGGGACAGTTTCCGAGCAGTACTTC. Protein sequence: CASSPGTVSEQYF.